What follows are 8 T cell receptor beta chains derived from one specimen sequenced in a study of cytomegalovirus exposure and HLA in healthy donors (dated by TCRdb to about 2017). To prepare the library, the immunoSEQ multiplex PCR assay was applied. The multiplex PCR relied on a mix of 60 forward primers for TCR Vbeta segments and 13 reverse primers for TCR Jbeta segments. As stored in TCRdb, this immuneACCESS dataset retains in-frame rearrangements with V and J assigned. A fraction of the clones does not appear; measured against another copy, unresolved V genes explain less than half of the discrepancy, and the remainder lacks a known reason. The sample table lists 100,000 to 150,000 clones, around 76% of them with a count of one. The leading ten clones occupy 13% of the sample. Sequencing was done on a sample of PBMCs. These receptors all stem from a woman between 55 and 75 years old in good health and CMV-seropositive.

As to this clone: Other DNA sequences within the sample encode an identical CDR3. The chain is built from TRBV9 and TRBJ1-1; weak D call: TRBD1 (6 bases). This CDR3 is 14 amino acids long. The germline V gene has CDR1 SGDLS and CDR2 YYNGEE. Trimming stripped 0 bases from V and 5 bases from J, with 11 bases between. CDR3 loop: CASSVVTGRTEAFF. In DNA form, the CDR3 reads TGTGCCAGCAGCGTAGTAACAGGGAGAACTGAAGCTTTCTTT.

This chain joins TRBV9 and TRBJ2-1; unclear D gene. CDR1 SGDLS and CDR2 YYNGEE come from the germline V gene. V lost 0 bases, J lost 4 bases, and 2 bases lay in between. The CDR3 spans 12 residues. The CDR3 spells CASSVAYNEQFF. DNA of the CDR3: TGTGCCAGCAGCGTAGCGTACAATGAGCAGTTCTTC. Combining the CDR3 with reference TRBV9 and TRBJ2-1 gives the whole variable domain DSGVTQTPKHLITATGQRVTLRCSPRSGDLSVYWYQQSLDQGLQFLIQYYNGEERAKGNILERFSAQQFPDLHSELNLSSLELGDSALYFCASSVAYNEQFFGPGTRLTVL.

This chain uses TRBV7-8 with TRBJ2-7; 14 positions agree with TRBD2. The germline CDR1 and CDR2 sequences are SGHVS and FQNEAQ. V trimming: 6 bases; J trimming: 4 bases; junction bases outside the gene matches: 14. The CDR3 length is 18 residues. CDR3 amino acids: CASSPFGGTSGSNYEQYF. As DNA, the CDR3 is TGTGCCAGCAGTCCGTTTGGGGGGACTAGCGGGAGTAATTACGAGCAGTACTTC.

V is TRBV29-1 and J is TRBJ2-7; 7 bases are shared with TRBD2. Germline V lookup: CDR1 SQVTM, CDR2 ANQGSEA. Unmatched junction bases numbered 2, after V lost 3 bases and J lost 3 bases. The CDR3 consists of 12 residues. In DNA, the CDR3 is TGCAGCGTTGATACGGGAGGCTACGAGCAGTACTTC. This gives the protein CSVDTGGYEQYF.

The rearrangement links TRBV18 to TRBJ1-5, with D perhaps matching TRBD1 (5 bases). The V gene's germline CDR1 is KGHSH and CDR2 LQKENI. V lost 3 bases and J 7 bases, leaving 19 bases between the germline ends. The length of the CDR3 is 16 residues. This CDR3 reads CASSPAGIQGTQPQHF. In nucleotides, the CDR3 is TGTGCCAGCTCACCCGCGGGAATCCAGGGTACCCAGCCCCAGCATTTT.

A single count supports this clone. A junction boundary mismatches the germline segment, possibly from a read error. The chain combines TRBV4-1 with TRBJ2-7; 10 bases are shared with TRBD1. Germline CDR1 reads MGHRA; CDR2 reads YSYEKL. The CDR3 is made up of 16 amino acids. CDR3 region: CASSQDRGQGLYGQYF. CDR3 nucleotide sequence: TGCGCCAGCAGCCAAGATCGGGGACAGGGGCTCTACGGGCAGTACTTC.

This clone came up a few times. Within the sample, other DNA sequences also encode this same CDR3. The chain is built from TRBV7-2 and TRBJ1-5; 7 nucleotides agree with TRBD1. CDR1 SGHTA and CDR2 FQGNSA come from the germline V gene. Unmatched junction bases numbered 2, after V lost 4 bases and J lost 5 bases. This CDR3 comprises 13 residues. In DNA form, the CDR3 reads TGTGCCAGCAGCTCGGACAGGCATCAGCCCCAGCATTTT. It translates to CASSSDRHQPQHF.

This clone showed up just once. V is TRBV6-5 and J is TRBJ2-2; TRBD1 matches 7 bases. This CDR3 region has 15 residues. J lost 4 bases, V lost 2 bases, and 4 bases had no gene match. Per germline, CDR1 MNHEY and CDR2 SVGAGI. Here the CDR3 reads CASSYGTVFTGELFF. The CDR3 DNA sequence: TGTGCCAGCAGTTACGGGACAGTGTTCACCGGGGAGCTGTTTTTT.